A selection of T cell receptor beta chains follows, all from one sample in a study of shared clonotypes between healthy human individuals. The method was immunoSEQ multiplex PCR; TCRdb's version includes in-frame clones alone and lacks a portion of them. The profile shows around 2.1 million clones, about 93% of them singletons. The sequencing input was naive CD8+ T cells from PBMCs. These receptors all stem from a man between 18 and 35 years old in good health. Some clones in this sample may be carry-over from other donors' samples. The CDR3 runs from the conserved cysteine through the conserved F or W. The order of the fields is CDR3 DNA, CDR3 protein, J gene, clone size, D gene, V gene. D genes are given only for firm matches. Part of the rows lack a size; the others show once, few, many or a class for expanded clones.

cdr3_nt: TGTGCCAGCAGTAAGTACAGGGGGCCTGGGAATGAGCAGTTCTTC
cdr3_aa: CASSKYRGPGNEQFF
j_call: TRBJ2-1
clone_size: once
d_call: TRBD1
v_call: TRBV6-1

cdr3_nt: TGTGCCAGCAGCCCCGGGGGCAAGTCAGCGCAGTATTTT
cdr3_aa: CASSPGGKSAQYF
j_call: TRBJ2-3
clone_size: NA
d_call: NA
v_call: TRBV25-1

cdr3_nt: TGTGCCAGTAGTATCAGCAATTTAGGCAATCAGCCCCAGCATTTT
cdr3_aa: CASSISNLGNQPQHF
j_call: TRBJ1-5
clone_size: NA
d_call: NA
v_call: TRBV19

cdr3_nt: TGTGCCAGCAGTGCGGGGGGACAGGGGATCTACGAGCAGTACTTC
cdr3_aa: CASSAGGQGIYEQYF
j_call: TRBJ2-7
clone_size: NA
d_call: TRBD1
v_call: TRBV6-1

cdr3_nt: TGTGCCAGCAGCTCCGGACTAGCGGGAGGGTATACGCAGTATTTT
cdr3_aa: CASSSGLAGGYTQYF
j_call: TRBJ2-3
clone_size: NA
d_call: TRBD2
v_call: TRBV13

cdr3_nt: TGTGCCAGCAGTTGGGACATCGGCTCCTACGAGCAGTACTTC
cdr3_aa: CASSWDIGSYEQYF
j_call: TRBJ2-7
clone_size: NA
d_call: NA
v_call: TRBV28

cdr3_nt: TGTGCCAGTAGTGAATGGGGGGAGAGCAATCAGCCCCAGCATTTT
cdr3_aa: CASSEWGESNQPQHF
j_call: TRBJ1-5
clone_size: few
d_call: NA
v_call: TRBV19

cdr3_nt: TGTGCCAGCAGCCCCGACGGTATGAACACTGAAGCTTTCTTT
cdr3_aa: CASSPDGMNTEAFF
j_call: TRBJ1-1
clone_size: NA
d_call: NA
v_call: TRBV6-5

cdr3_nt: TGTGCCAGCAGCACCGTAGCGGGAGGCCTTTACAATGAGCAGTTCTTC
cdr3_aa: CASSTVAGGLYNEQFF
j_call: TRBJ2-1
clone_size: NA
d_call: TRBD2
v_call: TRBV11-2

cdr3_nt: TGTGCCAGCAGGCCCCAGGCAGGGAACTATGGCTACACCTTC
cdr3_aa: CASRPQAGNYGYTF
j_call: TRBJ1-2
clone_size: NA
d_call: NA
v_call: TRBV6-1

cdr3_nt: TGTGCCAGCAGCGCGGGCCAGGAGACAACTAATGAAAAACTGTTTTTT
cdr3_aa: CASSAGQETTNEKLFF
j_call: TRBJ1-4
clone_size: NA
d_call: NA
v_call: TRBV9

cdr3_nt: TGTGCCAGCAGTCACGCGGCACCAGATAAACCCGAGGACAGGGGGCACCACGAGCAGTACTTC
cdr3_aa: CASSHAAPDKPEDRGHHEQYF
j_call: TRBJ2-7
clone_size: NA
d_call: TRBD1
v_call: TRBV2

cdr3_nt: TGTGCCAGCAGTTATCGCGGGAGTCAGGGGAATGAGCAGTTCTTC
cdr3_aa: CASSYRGSQGNEQFF
j_call: TRBJ2-1
clone_size: NA
d_call: NA
v_call: TRBV6-5

cdr3_nt: TGTGCCAGCAGTTTACTAGCGGGAGTCTACGAGCAGTACTTC
cdr3_aa: CASSLLAGVYEQYF
j_call: TRBJ2-7
clone_size: few
d_call: TRBD2
v_call: TRBV27

cdr3_nt: TGTGCCAGCAGCTTGGCCGGGACGGTCAATCAGCCCCAGCATTTT
cdr3_aa: CASSLAGTVNQPQHF
j_call: TRBJ1-5
clone_size: NA
d_call: NA
v_call: TRBV5-6

cdr3_nt: TGTGCCAGCAGCTTAGCACTTCCCGGGGAGCTGTTTTTT
cdr3_aa: CASSLALPGELFF
j_call: TRBJ2-2
clone_size: NA
d_call: NA
v_call: TRBV7-2

cdr3_nt: TGTGCCAGCAGCTTAGGGTCAGGGGCCTACGAGCAGTACTTC
cdr3_aa: CASSLGSGAYEQYF
j_call: TRBJ2-7
clone_size: few
d_call: NA
v_call: TRBV11-2

cdr3_nt: TGTGCCAGCAGCTTAGGAAATAGCGGGATAAGGGGTGAGGAGACCCAGTACTTC
cdr3_aa: CASSLGNSGIRGEETQYF
j_call: TRBJ2-5
clone_size: once
d_call: TRBD2
v_call: TRBV7-9

cdr3_nt: TGTGCCAGCAGCTTAGTGCAGGGTGCATTTGGAAACACCATATATTTT
cdr3_aa: CASSLVQGAFGNTIYF
j_call: TRBJ1-3
clone_size: NA
d_call: NA
v_call: TRBV7-8

cdr3_nt: TGTGCCAGCAGTTTATCGCGAGGGGTCGAGCAGTACTTC
cdr3_aa: CASSLSRGVEQYF
j_call: TRBJ2-7
clone_size: NA
d_call: NA
v_call: TRBV27

cdr3_nt: TGTGCCAGTAGTAACAATGAGCAGTTCTTC
cdr3_aa: CASSNNEQFF
j_call: TRBJ2-1
clone_size: NA
d_call: NA
v_call: TRBV19

cdr3_nt: TGTGCCAGCGCCGGGACTAGCGGGAGGACTCACTCCTACAATGAGCAGTTCTTC
cdr3_aa: CASAGTSGRTHSYNEQFF
j_call: TRBJ2-1
clone_size: NA
d_call: TRBD2
v_call: TRBV27

cdr3_nt: TGTGCCAGCAGCGTAGTCAGGAACAATGAGCAGTTCTTC
cdr3_aa: CASSVVRNNEQFF
j_call: TRBJ2-1
clone_size: NA
d_call: NA
v_call: TRBV9

cdr3_nt: TGTGCCAGCATCCATGGCCCGAGGACGACCTACAATGAGCAGTTCTTC
cdr3_aa: CASIHGPRTTYNEQFF
j_call: TRBJ2-1
clone_size: once
d_call: NA
v_call: TRBV11-2

cdr3_nt: TGTGCCAGCAGTTACTTACAGGGAGAAGGCAATCAGCCCCAGCATTTT
cdr3_aa: CASSYLQGEGNQPQHF
j_call: TRBJ1-5
clone_size: NA
d_call: NA
v_call: TRBV28

cdr3_nt: TGTGCCAGCAGCGCACAGACCGGAGGACTAGCATCCGCAGATACGCAGTATTTT
cdr3_aa: CASSAQTGGLASADTQYF
j_call: TRBJ2-3
clone_size: NA
d_call: TRBD2
v_call: TRBV9

cdr3_nt: TGTGCCAGCAGCCAGGGACAGCCCCAGACCCAGTACTTC
cdr3_aa: CASSQGQPQTQYF
j_call: TRBJ2-5
clone_size: NA
d_call: TRBD1
v_call: TRBV7-9

cdr3_nt: TGTGCCAGCAGCTTGAGCCCAGGATCCGGGGAGCTGTTTTTT
cdr3_aa: CASSLSPGSGELFF
j_call: TRBJ2-2
clone_size: few
d_call: NA
v_call: TRBV7-9

cdr3_nt: TGTGCCAGCAGCCCCGCCGAAGGCGGGAGGCTTAATGAGCAGTTCTTC
cdr3_aa: CASSPAEGGRLNEQFF
j_call: TRBJ2-1
clone_size: NA
d_call: TRBD2
v_call: TRBV11-2

cdr3_nt: TGTGCCTGGAGTGTGGAAGTAGGGGATTTGAATGGCTACACCTTC
cdr3_aa: CAWSVEVGDLNGYTF
j_call: TRBJ1-2
clone_size: NA
d_call: NA
v_call: TRBV30

cdr3_nt: TGTGCCAGCAGTTTATCTGGCTATAATAGCAATCAGCCCCAGCATTTT
cdr3_aa: CASSLSGYNSNQPQHF
j_call: TRBJ1-5
clone_size: NA
d_call: NA
v_call: TRBV27

cdr3_nt: TGCAGCGCTAGGACTAGCGGGAAGCAGTATTTT
cdr3_aa: CSARTSGKQYF
j_call: TRBJ2-3
clone_size: NA
d_call: TRBD2
v_call: TRBV29-1

cdr3_nt: TGCAGCGTTGAGGGTAGCGGATTTAGCACAGATACGCAGTATTTT
cdr3_aa: CSVEGSGFSTDTQYF
j_call: TRBJ2-3
clone_size: once
d_call: NA
v_call: TRBV29-1

cdr3_nt: TGTGCCATCAGTGACGTTCAGGCCGGCGGGGAGCTGTTTTTT
cdr3_aa: CAISDVQAGGELFF
j_call: TRBJ2-2
clone_size: NA
d_call: NA
v_call: TRBV10-3

cdr3_nt: TGTGCCAGCAGGGGGGGACCCTCAGGAGCTTTCTTT
cdr3_aa: CASRGGPSGAFF
j_call: TRBJ1-1
clone_size: NA
d_call: NA
v_call: TRBV11-2

cdr3_nt: TGTGCCAGCCTGGGACCTACCGACAGCGAGCAGTACTTC
cdr3_aa: CASLGPTDSEQYF
j_call: TRBJ2-7
clone_size: NA
d_call: NA
v_call: TRBV6-5

cdr3_nt: TGTGCCAGCAGTGAAGGACCTAGGGGGAGGAGGGATGAGCAGTTCTTC
cdr3_aa: CASSEGPRGRRDEQFF
j_call: TRBJ2-1
clone_size: once
d_call: NA
v_call: TRBV25-1

cdr3_nt: TGTGCCAGCAGAGGGACAGAAGCGTCCTACGAGCAGTACTTC
cdr3_aa: CASRGTEASYEQYF
j_call: TRBJ2-7
clone_size: once
d_call: TRBD1
v_call: TRBV2

cdr3_nt: TGCAGCGTTGAAAGATTGGCAGCCTTTAACTCCTACGAGCAGTACTTC
cdr3_aa: CSVERLAAFNSYEQYF
j_call: TRBJ2-7
clone_size: NA
d_call: NA
v_call: TRBV29-1

cdr3_nt: TGCGCCAGCAGCTTAGATAGCGGGAGGAGGGATGAGCAGTTCTTC
cdr3_aa: CASSLDSGRRDEQFF
j_call: TRBJ2-1
clone_size: NA
d_call: TRBD2
v_call: TRBV5-1

cdr3_nt: TGCGCCAGCAGCCAACGCCAGGGGACAAGCACAGATACGCAGTATTTT
cdr3_aa: CASSQRQGTSTDTQYF
j_call: TRBJ2-3
clone_size: NA
d_call: NA
v_call: TRBV4-3

cdr3_nt: TGTGCCAGCAGCGCAAGACAGGGGCCAAACACCGGGGAGCTGTTTTTT
cdr3_aa: CASSARQGPNTGELFF
j_call: TRBJ2-2
clone_size: NA
d_call: TRBD1
v_call: TRBV7-3

cdr3_nt: TGTGCCAGCAGCCAATTCTACGAGCAGTACTTC
cdr3_aa: CASSQFYEQYF
j_call: TRBJ2-7
clone_size: NA
d_call: NA
v_call: TRBV28

cdr3_nt: TGTGCCAGCAGTCGGAGCTCTGATGAGCAGTTCTTC
cdr3_aa: CASSRSSDEQFF
j_call: TRBJ2-1
clone_size: NA
d_call: NA
v_call: TRBV27

cdr3_nt: TGTGCCAGCAGCCCGGGAGGGTGGTCTCGGACGGATACGCAGTATTTT
cdr3_aa: CASSPGGWSRTDTQYF
j_call: TRBJ2-3
clone_size: NA
d_call: TRBD2
v_call: TRBV5-6

cdr3_nt: TGCGCCAGCAGCTTGACAGGGGCGAACGGGGAGCTGTTTTTT
cdr3_aa: CASSLTGANGELFF
j_call: TRBJ2-2
clone_size: NA
d_call: TRBD1
v_call: TRBV5-1